This paragraph covers one TCR beta chain sequence. Its antigen is unidentified. This specimen comes from a study of cytomegalovirus exposure and HLA in healthy donors. Primers included in the PCR were 60 Vbeta and 13 Jbeta primers. Profiling relied on immunoSEQ multiplex PCR, and the TCRdb table lists in-frame clones only, not all of them. The sample includes roughly 170,000 clones, around 77% of them seen just once. The length of the CDR3 is 16 residues. Germline-derived CDR1 and CDR2 are WSHSY and SAAADI. V gave up 4 bases and J gave up 1 base; unmatched junction bases: 6. Study conclusions and caveats: Presence/absence analyses took donor sequencing depth as roughly uniform. There were 150 to 200 TCR beta chains listed as cytomegalovirus-associated.

The sample taken for sequencing was PBMCs. V and J are TRBV10-2 and TRBJ2-2; 7 bases line up with TRBD1. This TCR derives from a woman aged 25-40 years in good health and CMV-seronegative. CDR3 sequence reads: CASSVTGTVNTGELFF. CDR3 coding DNA: TGCGCCAGCAGTGTGACCGGGACAGTGAACACCGGGGAGCTGTTTTTT.